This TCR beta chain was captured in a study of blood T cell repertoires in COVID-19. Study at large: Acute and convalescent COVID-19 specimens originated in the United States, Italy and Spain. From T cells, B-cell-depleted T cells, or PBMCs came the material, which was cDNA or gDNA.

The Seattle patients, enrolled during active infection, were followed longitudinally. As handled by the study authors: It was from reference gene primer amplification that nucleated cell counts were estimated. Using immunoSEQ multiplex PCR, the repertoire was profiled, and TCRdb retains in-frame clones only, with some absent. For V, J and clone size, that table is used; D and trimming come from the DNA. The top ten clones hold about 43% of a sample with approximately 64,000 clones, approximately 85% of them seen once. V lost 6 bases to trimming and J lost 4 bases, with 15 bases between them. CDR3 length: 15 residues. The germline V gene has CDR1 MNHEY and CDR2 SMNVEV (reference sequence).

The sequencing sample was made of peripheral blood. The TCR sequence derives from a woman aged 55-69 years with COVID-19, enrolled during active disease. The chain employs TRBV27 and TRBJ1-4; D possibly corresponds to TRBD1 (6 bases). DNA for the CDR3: TGTGCCAGCAGCCTAGGGACAATCGGTAATGAAAAACTGTTTTTT. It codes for CASSLGTIGNEKLFF.